This T cell receptor beta chain was retrieved from a study of breast tumors, draining lymph nodes, adjacent tissues. Germline values: CDR1 KGHSH, CDR2 LQKENI. V was trimmed by 3 bases and J by 2 bases, leaving 11 bases between them. The CDR3 spans 14 residues. Regarding the study as a whole: Compared with basal-like, luminal-like tumors shared significantly more repertoire with nontumor tissue. Compared with lymph nodes, tumors were less diverse; compared with nontumor tissue, more. Most tumor T cells seemingly derive from lymph node, then expand in tumor.

TCRdb re-analysed the multiplex PCR reads in MiXCR, keeping a single row per CDR3 protein. The sample consists of around 190,000 distinct CDR3 sequences, 30% to 35% of them appearing once. In its sample, this clonotype was seen a few times. Its antigen is not known. The lymph nodes were axillary draining lymph nodes from breast cancer patients. This receptor was obtained from a female donor with breast cancer. Some clones in this sample may be carry-over from other donors' samples. Sample: axillary lymph node tissue. This chain connects TRBV18 to TRBJ2-7; tentatively, D is TRBD2 (6 bases). CDR3 region: CASSPRGVAYEQYF. The CDR3 DNA reads TGTGCCAGCTCACCCCGCGGGGTGGCCTACGAGCAGTACTTC.